This TCR beta chain was recorded in a study of T cell repertoires in cytomegalovirus infection. For the study at large: Public TCR beta signatures provided an indication of both CMV infection and a matching HLA type. Notes on the study in general: Ex vivo, HLA-C-restricted CMV-specific TCR beta clonotypes prevailed over the rest of the response. Carriers of CMV plus the relevant HLA were identified by cumulative public TCR beta family frequency.

TCRdb reanalysed the reads using MiXCR and keeps one entry per CDR3 protein. This sample carries roughly 800,000 distinct CDR3 sequences, 25% to 30% of them seen once, and the ten largest clones take less than 15%. This clonotype appeared a few times. Its antigen is as yet unknown. The receptor's source is a human donor in good health (CMV status not recorded). Some clones in this sample may be carry-over from other donors' samples. The specimen comprised cultured CD8+ T cells from PBMCs, sampled from culture after CMV antigen stimulation.

CDR3 loop: CASSQVFDSPLHF. CDR3 nucleotides: TGCGCCAGCAGCCAAGTGTTTGATTCACCCCTCCACTTT. This chain uses TRBV4-1 with TRBJ1-6; no firm D call. In germline, CDR1 is MGHRA, CDR2 YSYEKL. V was cut by 1 base and J by 8 bases, with 6 bases left in between. The CDR3 contains 13 residues.